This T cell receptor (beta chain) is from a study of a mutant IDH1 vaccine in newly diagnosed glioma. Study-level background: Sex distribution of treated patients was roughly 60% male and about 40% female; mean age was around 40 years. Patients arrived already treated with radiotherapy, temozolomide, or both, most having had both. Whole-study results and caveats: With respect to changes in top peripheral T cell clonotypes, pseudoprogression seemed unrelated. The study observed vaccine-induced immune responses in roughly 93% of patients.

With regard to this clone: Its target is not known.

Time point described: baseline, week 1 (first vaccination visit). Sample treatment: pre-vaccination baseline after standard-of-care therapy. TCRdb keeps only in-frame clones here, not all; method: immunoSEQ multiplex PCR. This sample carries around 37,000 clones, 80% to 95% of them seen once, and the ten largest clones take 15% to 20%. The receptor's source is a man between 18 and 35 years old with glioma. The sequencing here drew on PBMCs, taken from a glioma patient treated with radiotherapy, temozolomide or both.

CDR3 sequence (DNA): TGTGCCAGCAGTTTAAGGGGCGCGGGTTGGAACACTGAAGCTTTCTTT. Protein: CASSLRGAGWNTEAFF. The V and J genes are TRBV28 and TRBJ1-1, with D tentatively TRBD1 (5 bases). The CDR3 is 16 residues long. Trimming took 2 bases from V and 1 from J, leaving 14 bases between them. Germline CDR1 MDHEN, CDR2 SYDVKM.